These 9 T cell receptor beta chains share one sample of origin, sequenced in a study of blood T cell repertoires in COVID-19. The repertoire was sequenced with immunoSEQ multiplex PCR; TCRdb's copy has only in-frame clones and lacks some. The sample gives a few hundred thousand clones, approximately 81% of which show up once; more than 3% is in the top ten. The sequenced material came from peripheral blood. The receptors originated from a woman aged 18-29 years with acute or convalescent COVID-19.

The chain combines TRBV28 with TRBJ1-1, with 9 bases identical to TRBD1. Germline V gene sequence: CDR1 MDHEN, CDR2 SYDVKM. J gave up 11 bases and V 6 bases, and 7 bases lay outside the gene matches. This CDR3 comprises 12 residues. This CDR3 is CASSPGTGRAFF. The DNA for the CDR3 is TGTGCCAGCAGCCCCGGGACAGGGCGGGCTTTCTTT.

The chain employs TRBV2 and TRBJ1-6; 9 bases are shared with TRBD1. Germline V gene sequence: CDR1 SNHLY, CDR2 FYNNEI. The CDR3 totals 14 residues. The V and J ends lost 6 bases and 7 bases, in that order; junction bases with no gene match: 4. The CDR3 is CASRGQGENSPLHF. The DNA for the CDR3 is TGTGCCAGCAGGGGACAGGGTGAGAATTCACCCCTCCACTTT.

V and J are TRBV4-1 and TRBJ1-2; TRBD1 matches 9 bases. Trimming removed 3 bases from V and 8 bases from J; junction bases left unmatched: 7. The germline V gene encodes CDR1 MGHRA and CDR2 YSYEKL. This CDR3 has 14 amino acids. CDR3: CASSQTGDRVGYTF. Here the CDR3 DNA reads TGCGCCAGCAGCCAGACCGGGGACAGGGTCGGCTACACCTTC.

The chain joins TRBV19 to TRBJ2-7; 7 bases map to TRBD1. The V gene's germline CDR1 is LNHDA and CDR2 SQIVND (reference sequence). The J segment lost 5 bases and the V segment lost 9 bases, leaving 10 bases of the junction unmatched. This CDR3 has 13 amino acids. The CDR3 DNA reads TGTGCCAGCCGACAGGGTTCCTTCGACGAGCAGTACTTC. Amino acids: CASRQGSFDEQYF.

This clone was seen a handful of times. The gene calls are TRBV2 and TRBJ2-7, with a tentative D call TRBD1 (6 bases). Trimming took 5 bases from V and 1 from J, leaving 12 bases between them. This CDR3 spans 14 amino acids. Looked up from germline, CDR1 is SNHLY and CDR2 is FYNNEI. This CDR3 reads CASSMDRRSYEQYF. As DNA, the CDR3 is TGTGCCAGCAGTATGGACAGACGATCCTACGAGCAGTACTTC.

This clone was seen only once. The rearrangement uses TRBV4-1 and TRBJ1-5; the match to TRBD1 covers 7 bases. The CDR3 contains 14 residues. The V segment lost 4 bases and the J segment 5 bases; nucleotides outside the gene matches: 5. Germline V gene data show CDR1 as MGHRA and CDR2 as YSYEKL. CDR3 protein: CASSRIQGYQPQHF. For the CDR3, the DNA is TGCGCCAGCAGCCGAATACAGGGGTATCAGCCCCAGCATTTT.

This clone was counted only a few times. The J gene is TRBJ2-7, the V gene TRBV2, with D possibly matching TRBD1 (5 bases). Germline CDR1 is SNHLY and CDR2 is FYNNEI. The CDR3 runs to 14 residues. Trimming removed 5 bases at V and 0 bases at J, with 11 bases between. The CDR3 sequence is CASSRRQSSYEQYF. For the CDR3, the DNA is TGTGCCAGCAGTCGGAGACAGAGCTCCTACGAGCAGTACTTC.

V is TRBV10-3 and J is TRBJ2-5; TRBD2 aligns across 9 bases. Germline trimming cut 3 bases from V and 5 bases from J; bases unmatched to any gene: 10. This CDR3 comprises 16 residues. Germline CDR1 ENHRY, CDR2 SYGVKD. The chain's CDR3 is CAISEELAGVRETQYF. The CDR3 DNA sequence: TGTGCCATCAGTGAAGAGTTAGCGGGAGTCAGGGAGACCCAGTACTTC.

The CDR3 region is CASSGKGQGANYGYTF. The CDR3 DNA reads TGTGCCAGCAGCGGGAAGGGACAGGGGGCAAACTATGGCTACACCTTC. The rearrangement joins TRBV9 to TRBJ1-2, with 12 positions matching TRBD1. CDR3 size: 16 residues. The V gene's germline CDR1 is SGDLS and CDR2 YYNGEE. With V trimmed by 3 bases and J by 2 bases, 5 bases remained unmatched.